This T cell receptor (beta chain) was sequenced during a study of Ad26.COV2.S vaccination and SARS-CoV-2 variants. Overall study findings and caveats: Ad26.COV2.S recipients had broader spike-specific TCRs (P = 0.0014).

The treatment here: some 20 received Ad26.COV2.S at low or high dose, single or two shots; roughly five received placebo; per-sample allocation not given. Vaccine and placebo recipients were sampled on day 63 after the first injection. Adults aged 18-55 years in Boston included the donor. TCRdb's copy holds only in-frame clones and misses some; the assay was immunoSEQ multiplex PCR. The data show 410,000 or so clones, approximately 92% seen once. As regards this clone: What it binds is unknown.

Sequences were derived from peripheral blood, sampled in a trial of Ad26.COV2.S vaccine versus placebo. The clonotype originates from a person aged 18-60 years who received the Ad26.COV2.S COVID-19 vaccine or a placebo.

Written as DNA, the CDR3 is TGTGCCAGCGGGCAGGCGACATACGAGCAGTACTTC. As protein: CASGQATYEQYF. This chain joins TRBV7-4 and TRBJ2-7; unclear D gene. The length of the CDR3 is 12 residues. V lost 8 bases to trimming and J lost 4 bases, with 12 bases between them. Germline-derived CDR1 and CDR2 are SGHVT and SQSDAQ.